This TCR beta chain derives from a study of ipilimumab plus nivolumab after autologous stem cell transplantation. Whole-study context: A median of about 8 nivolumab and 4 to 6 ipilimumab doses were given. The DLBCL cohort had primary refractory and relapsed disease, with 18-month progression-free survival of around 84% and 29%.

Germline CDR1 reads DFQATT; CDR2 reads SNEGSKA (reference sequence). The CDR3 runs 10 residues. The V and J ends lost 6 bases and 4 bases respectively, with 6 bases between them. Here immunoSEQ multiplex PCR was the method, and the copy in TCRdb shows in-frame clones only, minus some. This sample has fewer than 15,000 clones, with roughly 73% found just once. This rearrangement joins TRBV20-1 to TRBJ1-2; D is unresolved. This specimen consisted of PBMCs, obtained in a trial of ipilimumab plus nivolumab as post-transplant consolidation. This clonotype was obtained from a male donor with diffuse large B-cell lymphoma. The CDR3 nucleotides are TGCAGTGCCAGAAGCTATGGCTACACCTTC. It yields the protein CSARSYGYTF.